These T cell receptor beta chains were read from a single sample in a study of T cell repertoires in ileal Crohn's disease. Repertoires were generated with immunoSEQ multiplex PCR, while TCRdb's copy carries only in-frame clones and drops some. The table has thousands of clones, roughly 88% seen once. The sequenced sample consisted of ileal tissue. The receptor source for this set is an adult with Crohn's disease. The CDR3 runs from the conserved cysteine through the conserved F or W. Each record gives: V gene, J gene, D gene, clone size, CDR3 DNA, CDR3 protein. The D gene is left open where the match is weak. Size tells how often a clone was seen (once, few, many) or the class of an expanded clone, and some rows leave it out.

v_gene: TRBV7-9
j_gene: TRBJ2-7
d_gene: TRBD2
abundance: NA
CDR3nt: TGTGCCAGCAGCCCGTCGAGCGGGGTAATGGGAGAGCAGTACTTC
CDR3aa: CASSPSSGVMGEQYF

v_gene: TRBV28
j_gene: TRBJ2-1
d_gene: NA
abundance: NA
CDR3nt: TGTGCCAGCAGTCCTAGGGGTGAGCAGTTCTTC
CDR3aa: CASSPRGEQFF

v_gene: TRBV10-3
j_gene: TRBJ1-5
d_gene: NA
abundance: NA
CDR3nt: TGTGCCATCAGTGAAAGTTTGGGGCTCGGCAATCAGCCCCAGCATTTT
CDR3aa: CAISESLGLGNQPQHF

v_gene: TRBV9
j_gene: TRBJ1-6
d_gene: NA
abundance: NA
CDR3nt: TGTGCCAGCAGCCCCTCTGGAGGGAAGGGCTCACCCCTCCACTTT
CDR3aa: CASSPSGGKGSPLHF

v_gene: TRBV7-2
j_gene: TRBJ2-1
d_gene: NA
abundance: NA
CDR3nt: TGTGCCAGCATGAAGCACCAGGGGAATGAGCAGTTCTTC
CDR3aa: CASMKHQGNEQFF

v_gene: TRBV15
j_gene: TRBJ2-1
d_gene: TRBD1
abundance: once
CDR3nt: TGTGCCACCAGAAAGACAGGGAAATACAATGAGCAGTTCTTC
CDR3aa: CATRKTGKYNEQFF

v_gene: TRBV6-5
j_gene: TRBJ2-7
d_gene: NA
abundance: NA
CDR3nt: TGTGCCAGCAGCCCAACGAGGAGCTCCTACGAGCAGTACTTC
CDR3aa: CASSPTRSSYEQYF

v_gene: TRBV7-9
j_gene: TRBJ1-4
d_gene: NA
abundance: NA
CDR3nt: TGTGCCAGCAGCCCACTCTCGGAAAAACTGTTTTTT
CDR3aa: CASSPLSEKLFF

v_gene: TRBV5-5
j_gene: TRBJ2-7
d_gene: TRBD1
abundance: NA
CDR3nt: TGTGCCAGCAGCCTCAGACAGGGCTCCTACGAGCAGTACTTC
CDR3aa: CASSLRQGSYEQYF

v_gene: TRBV28
j_gene: TRBJ1-6
d_gene: TRBD1
abundance: NA
CDR3nt: TGTGCCAGCAGGCCCCCGGGACAGGAGAATTCACCCCTCCACTTT
CDR3aa: CASRPPGQENSPLHF

v_gene: TRBV5-6
j_gene: TRBJ1-2
d_gene: TRBD1
abundance: NA
CDR3nt: TGTGCCAGCAGTATATGGGGACAGGCCCGAGGTGGCTACACCTTC
CDR3aa: CASSIWGQARGGYTF

v_gene: TRBV10-3
j_gene: TRBJ2-5
d_gene: NA
abundance: NA
CDR3nt: TGTGCCATCAGTGAGACAGATCAAGAGACCCAGTACTTC
CDR3aa: CAISETDQETQYF

v_gene: TRBV7-2
j_gene: TRBJ2-7
d_gene: TRBD1
abundance: NA
CDR3nt: TGTGCCAGCAGCTTCGACAGGGGCTCCTACGAGCAGTACTTC
CDR3aa: CASSFDRGSYEQYF

v_gene: TRBV6-5
j_gene: TRBJ2-7
d_gene: NA
abundance: NA
CDR3nt: TGTGCCAGCAGTTACAGGCCTAGCGAACCCTACGAGCAGTACTTC
CDR3aa: CASSYRPSEPYEQYF

v_gene: TRBV4-1
j_gene: TRBJ2-2
d_gene: TRBD1
abundance: NA
CDR3nt: TGCGCCAGCAGCCAAGAAAGGGGCAGGGGGAGCACCGGGGAGCTGTTTTTT
CDR3aa: CASSQERGRGSTGELFF

v_gene: TRBV5-1
j_gene: TRBJ1-4
d_gene: NA
abundance: NA
CDR3nt: TGCGCCAGCAGCTTGGAACAGGGTGGGGAAAAACTGTTTTTT
CDR3aa: CASSLEQGGEKLFF

v_gene: TRBV11-2
j_gene: TRBJ1-2
d_gene: TRBD1
abundance: once
CDR3nt: TGTGCCAGCAGCTTACCCAACAGGGGCTCTGGCTACACCTTC
CDR3aa: CASSLPNRGSGYTF

v_gene: TRBV6-5
j_gene: TRBJ1-6
d_gene: NA
abundance: NA
CDR3nt: TGTGCCAGCAGGGGCAGCAATTCACCCCTCCACTTT
CDR3aa: CASRGSNSPLHF

v_gene: TRBV5-1
j_gene: TRBJ2-5
d_gene: NA
abundance: NA
CDR3nt: TGCGCCAGCAGCCCCGCGGGGTGGCAAGAGACCCAGTACTTC
CDR3aa: CASSPAGWQETQYF

v_gene: TRBV28
j_gene: TRBJ1-6
d_gene: TRBD1
abundance: NA
CDR3nt: TGTGCCAGCGGCTCCGGGACAGAATCCTCACCCCTCCACTTT
CDR3aa: CASGSGTESSPLHF

v_gene: TRBV5-4
j_gene: TRBJ1-5
d_gene: NA
abundance: NA
CDR3nt: TGTGCCTGGGGGGGGTCTGGCAATCAGCCCCAGCATTTT
CDR3aa: CAWGGSGNQPQHF

v_gene: TRBV19
j_gene: TRBJ2-1
d_gene: TRBD1
abundance: NA
CDR3nt: TGTGCCAGTAGTATGAAAAGGGGGCAGGATGAGCAGTTCTTC
CDR3aa: CASSMKRGQDEQFF

v_gene: TRBV6-1
j_gene: TRBJ2-2
d_gene: TRBD2
abundance: NA
CDR3nt: TGTGCCAGCGGGGGGACTAGCGAAACCGGGGAGCTGTTTTTT
CDR3aa: CASGGTSETGELFF